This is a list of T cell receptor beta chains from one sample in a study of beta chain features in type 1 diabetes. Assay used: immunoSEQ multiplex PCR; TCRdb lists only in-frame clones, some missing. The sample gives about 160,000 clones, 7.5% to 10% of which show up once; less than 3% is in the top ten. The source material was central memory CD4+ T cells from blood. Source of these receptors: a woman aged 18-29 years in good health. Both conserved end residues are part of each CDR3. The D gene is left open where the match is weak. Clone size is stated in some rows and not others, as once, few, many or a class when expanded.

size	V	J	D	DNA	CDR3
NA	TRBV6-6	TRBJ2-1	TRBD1	TGTGCCAGCCTAGACAGGGGGTGGTCTAATGAGCAGTTCTTC	CASLDRGWSNEQFF
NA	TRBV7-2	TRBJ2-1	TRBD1	TGTGCCAGCAGCCCCCGACAGGGGTACCTTTCCTACAATGAGCAGTTCTTC	CASSPRQGYLSYNEQFF
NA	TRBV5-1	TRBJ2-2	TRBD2	TGCGCCAGCGCGGGGACTAGCGGGACCAACGGGGAGCTGTTTTTT	CASAGTSGTNGELFF
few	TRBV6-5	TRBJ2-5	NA	TGTGCCAGCCAGAGGGAGACCCAGTACTTC	CASQRETQYF
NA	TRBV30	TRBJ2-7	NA	TGTGCCTGGAGTGTACAGTTGGCCGTTCAGTACTTC	CAWSVQLAVQYF
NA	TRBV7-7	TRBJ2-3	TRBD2	TGTGCTAGCAGCTTAGGGGGACTAGCTGGCACAGATACGCAGTATTTT	CASSLGGLAGTDTQYF
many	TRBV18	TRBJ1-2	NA	TGTGCCAGCTCCCAAGGGGAGGGAATAAACTATGGCTACACCTTC	CASSQGEGINYGYTF
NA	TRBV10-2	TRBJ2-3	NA	TGCGCCAGCAGTGAAGGGGGGGGGATCCGGGATACGCAGTATTTT	CASSEGGGIRDTQYF
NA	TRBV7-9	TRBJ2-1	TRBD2	TGTGCCAGCAGCCGTCCCCCGGGACTAGCGGGGGCCAATGAGCAGTTCTTC	CASSRPPGLAGANEQFF
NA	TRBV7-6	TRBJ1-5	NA	TGTGCCAGCAGCTTAGGTAGGGGGAATCAGCCCCAGCATTTT	CASSLGRGNQPQHF
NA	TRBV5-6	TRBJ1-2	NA	TGTGCCAGCACACTTGGCAGGGGAAGGGCTGGCTACACCTTC	CASTLGRGRAGYTF
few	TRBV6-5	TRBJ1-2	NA	TGTGCCAGCAGTTACTCCCTCGGCAGGAACTATGGCTACACCTTC	CASSYSLGRNYGYTF
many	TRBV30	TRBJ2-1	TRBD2	TGTGCCTGGAGTGTACTAGCGGGAGGGCCTGATGAGCAGTTCTTC	CAWSVLAGGPDEQFF
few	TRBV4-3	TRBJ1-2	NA	TGCGCCAGCAGGCGGGGGACCCACTATGGCTACACCTTC	CASRRGTHYGYTF
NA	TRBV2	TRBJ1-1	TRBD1	TGTGCCAGCAGTCGACAGGGAGCAGGTGAAGCTTTCTTT	CASSRQGAGEAFF
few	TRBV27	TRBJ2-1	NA	TGTGCCAGCAGTCCCGGGACAGGGAGGGCTAGCGGGCTTCCCAATGAGCAGTTCTTC	CASSPGTGRASGLPNEQFF
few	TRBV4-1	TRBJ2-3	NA	TGCGCCAGCAGCCCTCTCTCCAGCGGAGCAACCACAGATACGCAGTATTTT	CASSPLSSGATTDTQYF
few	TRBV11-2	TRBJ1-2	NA	TGTGCCAGCAGCCAAGACTTGCCATTAGCTAACTATGGCTACACCTTC	CASSQDLPLANYGYTF
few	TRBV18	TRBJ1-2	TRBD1	TGTGCCAGCTCACCCACAGGGGGCGCAAACCCTTATGGCTACACCTTC	CASSPTGGANPYGYTF
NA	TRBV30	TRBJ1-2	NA	TGTGCCTGGAGTGGCGGGATGGGCTACACCTTC	CAWSGGMGYTF
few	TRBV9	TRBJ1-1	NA	TGTGCCAGCAGCGTAGAGCAGGGCAACACTGAAGCTTTCTTT	CASSVEQGNTEAFF
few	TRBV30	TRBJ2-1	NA	TGTGCCTGGAGTGTACGGGAGAACAATGAGCAGTTCTTC	CAWSVRENNEQFF
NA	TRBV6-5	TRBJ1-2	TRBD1	TGTGCCAGCAGTAGGGACAGGGACCCTTACTATGGCTACACCTTC	CASSRDRDPYYGYTF
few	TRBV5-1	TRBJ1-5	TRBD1	TGCGCCAGCAGCTTCGGGACAGGGGGAAGCAATCAGCCCCAGCATTTT	CASSFGTGGSNQPQHF
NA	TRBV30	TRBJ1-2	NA	TGTGCCTGGAGTGTGGGTCCGGCAGGGGTAAAGGGCTACACCTTC	CAWSVGPAGVKGYTF
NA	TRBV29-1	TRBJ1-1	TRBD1	TGCAGCGACACAGGGGGCCCAGGTGGTACTGAAGCTTTCTTT	CSDTGGPGGTEAFF
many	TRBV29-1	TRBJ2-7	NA	TGCAGCGTTAGCCCCGGGACTGGGACCTACGAGCAGTACTTC	CSVSPGTGTYEQYF
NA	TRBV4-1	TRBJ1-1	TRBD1	TGCGCCAGCAGCCAAGCGGACAGGGTCACTGAAGCTTTCTTT	CASSQADRVTEAFF
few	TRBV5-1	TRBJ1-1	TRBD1	TGCGCCAGCAGCTTGGGAGGGACAGGGGGGATGAACACTGAAGCTTTCTTT	CASSLGGTGGMNTEAFF
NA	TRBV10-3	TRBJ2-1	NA	TGTGCCAGCGGCCGACGAGGCACCTACAATGAGCAGTTCTTC	CASGRRGTYNEQFF
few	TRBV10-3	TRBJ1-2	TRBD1	TGTGCCATCAGTGACTCTGGACAGGGGGCATATGGCTACACCTTC	CAISDSGQGAYGYTF
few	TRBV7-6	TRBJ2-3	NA	TGTGCCAGCAGCAAGAGCGACACAGATACGCAGTATTTT	CASSKSDTDTQYF
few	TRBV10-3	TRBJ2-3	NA	TGTGCCATCAACCAAGGGGGAAGCACAGATACGCAGTATTTT	CAINQGGSTDTQYF
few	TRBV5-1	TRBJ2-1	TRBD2	TGCGCCAGCAGCTCCAGGACTAGCGGGGCGTGGGCTGAGCAGTTCTTC	CASSSRTSGAWAEQFF